This TCR beta chain was recorded in a study of T cell repertoires in cytomegalovirus infection (dated by TCRdb to between 2018 and 2021). Study-level background: Recently identified HLA-C-restricted CMV epitopes, whose presentation resists viral immunomodulation, were targeted by peptide stimulations together with well-studied HLA-B-restricted epitopes. Donor HLA type was relevant to the analysis, as public TCR beta signatures indicated carriage of CMV infection together with the matching HLA type.

Data came from an Illumina HiSeq 1500. Through fastp at Q25 and MiXCR, TCRdb rebuilt clones from the public reads, retaining in-frame beta chains. Each record represents a unique CDR3 protein, reported with the most common genes and DNA among its rows. This sample comprises 900,000 to 950,000 distinct CDR3 sequences, roughly 30% of them detected only once. About an eighth of the sample is in the top ten clones. The treatment or condition label, read with the paper, signifies: in vitro stimulation with specific CMV peptide epitopes to enrich CMV-specific T cells. Summary of the overall study and its limitations: In both this cohort and an independent roughly 400-donor cohort, the cumulative frequency of public TCR beta family members distinguished carriers of CMV infection plus the relevant HLA type. In the ex vivo response, HLA-C-restricted CMV-specific TCR beta clonotypes were dominant, and in two of eight donors the single most frequent clonotype came from this HLA-C-restricted group.

Comments on this clonotype: Its antigen specificity is not known. Nothing much larger sits one base from this clone, and base qualities are not available.

The sequence was collected from a human donor in good health (CMV status not recorded). Some clones in this sample may be carry-over from other donors' samples. Sequences were derived from cultured CD8+ T cells from PBMCs, sampled from culture after CMV antigen stimulation.

The CDR3 is CASSMTVRSDYEQYF. The DNA sequence is given as TGTGCCAGTAGTATGACAGTCAGGAGCGACTACGAGCAGTACTTC. The chain uses TRBV19 and TRBJ2-7; the D segment could be TRBD1, given 5 matching bases. Its CDR3 holds 15 amino acids, cysteine through phenylalanine. Just CDR3 DNA is preserved here, 45 bases in frame from base 1. The germline V gene encodes CDR1 LNHDA and CDR2 SQIVND (reference sequence). The V and J ends are trimmed by 3 bases and 3 bases, leaving 15 bases between them.